Below are 4 T cell receptor beta chains sequenced from a single sample in a study of cytomegalovirus exposure and HLA in healthy donors. In the PCR, 60 Vbeta and 13 Jbeta primers were used. The table came from immunoSEQ multiplex PCR; TCRdb's copy has only in-frame clones and leaves some out. The sample lists about 180,000 clones; 76% were seen once. The specimen was PBMCs. These receptors all stem from a young man in good health and CMV-seronegative.

This chain joins TRBV6-5 and TRBJ1-5, with D possibly being TRBD1 (5 bases). CDR3 length: 15 residues. V lost 7 bases, J lost 0 bases, and 13 bases lay in between. The germline V gene encodes CDR1 MNHEY and CDR2 SVGAGI. The CDR3 sequence is CASKIREYSNQPQHF. CDR3 sequence (DNA): TGTGCCAGCAAAATCAGGGAATATAGCAATCAGCCCCAGCATTTT.

The chain recombines TRBV6-5 with TRBJ2-1; D may be TRBD1 (5 bases). This CDR3 comprises 15 residues. Trimming cost V 1 base and J 7 bases, with 14 bases left between them. Per germline, CDR1 MNHEY and CDR2 SVGAGI. The chain's CDR3 is CASSYWTQTGNEQFF. The CDR3 bases are TGTGCCAGCAGTTACTGGACACAAACCGGGAATGAGCAGTTCTTC.

The chain uses TRBV27 and TRBJ2-1; possibly TRBD1 for D (6 bases). V was pared by 5 bases and J by 4 bases, with 9 bases between. Germline lookup yields CDR1 MNHEY and CDR2 SMNVEV (reference sequence). The CDR3 is 13 amino acids. CDR3 sequence reads: CASSPDRYNEQFF. The CDR3 DNA is TGTGCCAGCAGTCCCGACAGGTACAATGAGCAGTTCTTC.

The rearrangement joins TRBV28 to TRBJ2-1; TRBD1 agrees at 12 bases. The germline V gene encodes CDR1 MDHEN and CDR2 SYDVKM. V shed 4 bases, J shed 7 bases, and the junction held 5 bases outside the gene matches. The CDR3 totals 15 residues. In DNA form, the CDR3 reads TGTGCCAGCAGTTCGGGACAGGGGGCGCGGAATGAGCAGTTCTTC. Protein: CASSSGQGARNEQFF. The full variable domain, in which reference TRBV28 and TRBJ2-1 provide the parts outside the CDR3, is DVKVTQSSRYLVKRTGEKVFLECVQDMDHENMFWYRQDPGLGLRLIYFSYDVKMKEKGDIPEGYSVSREKKERFSLILESASTNQTSMYLCASSSGQGARNEQFFGPGTRLTVL.